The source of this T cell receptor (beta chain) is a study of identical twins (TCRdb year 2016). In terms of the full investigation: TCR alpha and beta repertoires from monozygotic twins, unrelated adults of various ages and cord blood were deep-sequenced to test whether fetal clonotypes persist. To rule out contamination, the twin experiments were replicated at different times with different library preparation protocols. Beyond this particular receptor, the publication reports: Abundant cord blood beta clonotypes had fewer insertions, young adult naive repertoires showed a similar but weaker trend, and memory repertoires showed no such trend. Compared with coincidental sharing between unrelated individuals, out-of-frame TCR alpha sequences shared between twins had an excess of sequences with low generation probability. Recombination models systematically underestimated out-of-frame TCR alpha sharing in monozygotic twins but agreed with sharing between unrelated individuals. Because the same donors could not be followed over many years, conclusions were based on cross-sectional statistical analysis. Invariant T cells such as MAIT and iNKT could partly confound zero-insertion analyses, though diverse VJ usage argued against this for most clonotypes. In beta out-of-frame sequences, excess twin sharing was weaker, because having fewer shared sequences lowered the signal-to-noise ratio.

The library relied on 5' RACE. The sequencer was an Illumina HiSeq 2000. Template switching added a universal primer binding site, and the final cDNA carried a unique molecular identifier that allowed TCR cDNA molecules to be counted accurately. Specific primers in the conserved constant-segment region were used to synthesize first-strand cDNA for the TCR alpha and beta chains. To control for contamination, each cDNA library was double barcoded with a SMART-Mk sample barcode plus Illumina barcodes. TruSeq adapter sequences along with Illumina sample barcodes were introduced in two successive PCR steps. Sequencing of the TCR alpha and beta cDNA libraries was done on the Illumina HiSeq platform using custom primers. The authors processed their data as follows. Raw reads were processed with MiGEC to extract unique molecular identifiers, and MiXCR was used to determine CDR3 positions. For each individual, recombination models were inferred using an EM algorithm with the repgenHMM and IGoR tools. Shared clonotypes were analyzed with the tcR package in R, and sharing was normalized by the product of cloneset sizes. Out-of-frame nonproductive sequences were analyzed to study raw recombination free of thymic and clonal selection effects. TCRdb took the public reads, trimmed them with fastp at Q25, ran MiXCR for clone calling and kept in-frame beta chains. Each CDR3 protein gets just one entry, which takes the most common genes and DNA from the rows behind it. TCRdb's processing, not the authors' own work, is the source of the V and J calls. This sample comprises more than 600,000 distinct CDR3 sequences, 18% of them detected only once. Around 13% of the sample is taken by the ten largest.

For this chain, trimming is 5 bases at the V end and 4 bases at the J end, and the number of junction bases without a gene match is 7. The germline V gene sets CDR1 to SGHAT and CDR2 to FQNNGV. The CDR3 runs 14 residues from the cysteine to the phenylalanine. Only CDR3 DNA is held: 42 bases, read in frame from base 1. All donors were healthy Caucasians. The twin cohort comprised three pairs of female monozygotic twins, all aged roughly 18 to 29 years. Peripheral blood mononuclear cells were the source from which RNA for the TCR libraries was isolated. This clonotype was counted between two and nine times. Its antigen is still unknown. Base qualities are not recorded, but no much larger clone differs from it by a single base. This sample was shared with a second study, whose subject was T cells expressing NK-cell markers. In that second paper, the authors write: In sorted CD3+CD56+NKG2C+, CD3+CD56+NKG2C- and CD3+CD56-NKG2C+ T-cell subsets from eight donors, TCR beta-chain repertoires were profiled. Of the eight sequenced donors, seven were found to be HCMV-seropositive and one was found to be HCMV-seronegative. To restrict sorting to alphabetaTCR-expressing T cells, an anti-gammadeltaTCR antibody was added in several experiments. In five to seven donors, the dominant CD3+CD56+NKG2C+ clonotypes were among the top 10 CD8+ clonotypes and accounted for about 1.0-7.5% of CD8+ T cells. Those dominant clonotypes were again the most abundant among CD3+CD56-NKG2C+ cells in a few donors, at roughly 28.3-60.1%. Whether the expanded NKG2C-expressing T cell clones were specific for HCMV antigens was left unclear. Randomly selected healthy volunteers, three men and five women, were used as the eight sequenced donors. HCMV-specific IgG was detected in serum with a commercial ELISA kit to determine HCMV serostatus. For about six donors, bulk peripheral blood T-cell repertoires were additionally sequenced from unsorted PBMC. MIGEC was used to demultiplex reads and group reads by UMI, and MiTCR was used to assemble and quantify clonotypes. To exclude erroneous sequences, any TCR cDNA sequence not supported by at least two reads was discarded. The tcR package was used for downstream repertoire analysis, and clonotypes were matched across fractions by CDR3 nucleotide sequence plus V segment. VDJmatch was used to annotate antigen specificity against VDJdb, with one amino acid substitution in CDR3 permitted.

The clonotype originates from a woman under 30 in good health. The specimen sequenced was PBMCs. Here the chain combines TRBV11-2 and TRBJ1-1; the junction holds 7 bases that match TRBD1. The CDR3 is CASSTRDSPTEAFF. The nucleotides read TGTGCCAGCAGCACCCGGGACAGCCCCACTGAAGCTTTCTTT.